Below, 10 T cell receptor beta chains from the same sample are listed, as sequenced in a study of T-cell reconstitution after alpha-beta-depleted transplantation in children. Unique molecular identifiers were incorporated into the prepared TCRbeta library. TCRdb redid the calling of the PCR reads with MiXCR, one entry per CDR3 protein. Of about 600,000 distinct CDR3 sequences listed, roughly a tenth are singletons. The sequencing used PBMCs from the stem cell graft donor, collected from the stem cell graft. These receptors all stem from a human donor who donated a stem cell graft to a child with acute myeloid leukemia.

The chain uses TRBV29-1 and TRBJ2-2; D is perhaps TRBD2 (5 bases). V was clipped by 4 bases and J by 6 bases, with 9 bases between them. CDR1 SQVTM and CDR2 ANQGSEA come from the germline V gene. This CDR3 region has 12 residues. The CDR3 coding sequence is TGCAGCGTTGGAGGGTGGCCCGGGGAGCTGTTTTTT. Translating it yields CSVGGWPGELFF.

As DNA, the CDR3 is TGTGCCAGCAGCTTAGGTTCAGGAGGGCTAAATGAGCAGTTCTTC. Its translation: CASSLGSGGLNEQFF. This chain connects TRBV7-2 to TRBJ2-1, with a weak D call TRBD2 (6 bases). CDR1 and CDR2 from the germline V gene are SGHTA and FQGNSA. This CDR3 contains 15 residues. Trimming pared 1 base from V and 7 bases from J, leaving 14 bases between.

This clonotype was counted only a few times. As DNA, the CDR3 is TGTGCCAGCACAGGGGCAAACTATGGCTACACCTTC. This encodes CASTGANYGYTF. The rearrangement uses TRBV7-2 and TRBJ1-2, with D perhaps matching TRBD1 (6 bases). This CDR3 spans 12 amino acids. Germline values: CDR1 SGHTA, CDR2 FQGNSA. Between the trimmed V and J ends, which lost 7 bases and 2 bases, there was a span of 8 bases.

Ten or more counts support this clonotype. The rearrangement links TRBV20-1 to TRBJ2-1; TRBD2 aligns across 8 bases. V gave up 5 bases and J gave up 6 bases; unmatched junction bases: 15. This CDR3 has 16 residues. The germline V gene has CDR1 DFQATT and CDR2 SNEGSKA (reference sequence). CDR3 in DNA: TGCAGTGCTGATCTCCCCAGAGCGGGAGTCTCCAATGAGCAGTTCTTC. This gives the protein CSADLPRAGVSNEQFF.

This clonotype has a handful of counts. V gene TRBV6-2 or TRBV6-3 combines with J gene TRBJ1-1; D unclear. This CDR3 spans 16 amino acids. Per germline, CDR1 MNHEY and CDR2 SVGEGT. With 2 bases removed from V and 5 bases from J, the gap between germline ends came to 18 bases. The CDR3 spells CASSYAAGTRETEAFF. The CDR3 DNA reads as TGTGCCAGCAGTTACGCGGCAGGAACAAGAGAAACTGAAGCTTTCTTT.

This clonotype came up a few times. In nucleotides, the CDR3 is TGCAGTGCTAGAGAAGCAGGGGCAGGGGCAGCTTTCTTT. This translates into CSAREAGAGAAFF. V gene TRBV20-1 combines with J gene TRBJ1-1, with D maybe TRBD1 (6 bases). CDR1 is DFQATT, CDR2 SNEGSKA, per germline (reference sequence). The V end lost 0 bases, the J end lost 10 bases, and 15 bases lay between the germline ends. CDR3 length: 13 amino acids.

The J gene is TRBJ2-3, the V gene TRBV6-1; no firm D call. The V gene lost 6 bases and the J gene lost 3 bases, with 16 bases spanning the gap. Germline CDR1 and CDR2: MNHNS and SASEGT. The CDR3 has 15 residues. This CDR3 is CASSPGARFTDTQYF. CDR3 in DNA: TGTGCCAGCAGCCCGGGTGCCAGGTTTACAGATACGCAGTATTTT.

Notes on this clonotype: No conserved phenylalanine or tryptophan is present at the end of the CDR3, so a read error is the likely explanation. The rearrangement joins TRBV20-1 to TRBJ1-5, with a tentative D call TRBD1 (5 bases). In germline, CDR1 is DFQATT, CDR2 SNEGSKA (reference sequence). CDR3 length: 14 residues. V lost 4 bases, J lost 1 base, and 11 bases lay in between. This chain's CDR3 is CSAIDSRSNQPQHS. Written as DNA, the CDR3 is TGCAGTGCTATAGACAGTAGGAGCAATCAGCCCCAGCATTCT.

This clonotype occurred many times. The chain couples TRBV20-1 to TRBJ2-1; 8 positions agree with TRBD1. The V gene end was trimmed by 2 bases and the J gene end by 10 bases; junction bases not matched to a gene: 13. Germline CDR1 and CDR2: DFQATT and SNEGSKA (reference sequence). The CDR3 runs to 15 residues. DNA of the CDR3: TGCAGTGCTAGAATGTCTGGACAGGGAGTATGGGAGCAGTTCTTC. Amino acid sequence: CSARMSGQGVWEQFF.

This clonotype appeared a few times. This sequence joins TRBV20-1 and TRBJ2-1, with D hard to call. Germline CDR1 reads DFQATT; CDR2 reads SNEGSKA (reference sequence). Trimming pared 3 bases from V and 6 bases from J, leaving 18 bases between. CDR3 length: 15 residues. The CDR3 sequence is CSARKGGRKINEQFF. CDR3 nucleotides: TGCAGTGCTAGGAAGGGTGGACGCAAGATCAATGAGCAGTTCTTC.